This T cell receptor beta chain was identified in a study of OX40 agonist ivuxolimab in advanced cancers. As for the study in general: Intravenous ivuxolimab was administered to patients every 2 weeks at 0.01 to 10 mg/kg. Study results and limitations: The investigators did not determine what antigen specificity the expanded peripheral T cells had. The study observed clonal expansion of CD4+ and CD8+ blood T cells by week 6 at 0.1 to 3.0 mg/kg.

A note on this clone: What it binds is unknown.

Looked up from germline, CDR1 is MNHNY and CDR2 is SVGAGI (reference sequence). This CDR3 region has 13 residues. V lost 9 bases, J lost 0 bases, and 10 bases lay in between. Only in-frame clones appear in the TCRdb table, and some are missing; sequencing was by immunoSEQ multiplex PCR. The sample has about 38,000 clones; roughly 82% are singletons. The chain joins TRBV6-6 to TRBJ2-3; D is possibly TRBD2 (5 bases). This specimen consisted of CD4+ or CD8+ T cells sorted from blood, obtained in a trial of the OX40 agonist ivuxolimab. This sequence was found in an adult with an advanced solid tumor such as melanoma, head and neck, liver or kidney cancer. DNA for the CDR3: TGTGCCAGTAAGCGGACTAGCACAGATACGCAGTATTTT. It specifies CASKRTSTDTQYF.